These 14 T cell receptor beta chains originate from one sample sequenced in a study of PD-1 blockade in classical Hodgkin lymphoma. The protocol was immunoSEQ multiplex PCR, while the TCRdb copy is restricted to in-frame clones and leaves out a portion. This table has fewer than 25,000 clones, about nine tenths appearing once. There was relapse after autologous stem cell transplantation in every patient, and there was variation in brentuximab vedotin exposure. The sequencing used peripheral blood mononuclear cells (PBMCs), collected before the second cycle of nivolumab. The receptor set was obtained from a human donor with classical Hodgkin lymphoma.

The chain joins TRBV10-1 to TRBJ2-3; 13 positions match TRBD2. The J segment lost 0 bases and the V segment lost 6 bases, leaving 3 bases of the junction unmatched. The CDR3 has 16 residues. CDR1 WNHNN and CDR2 SYGVQD come from the germline V gene (reference sequence). In nucleotides, the CDR3 is TGCGCCAGCAGCCGACTAGCGGGGGGTAGCACAGATACGCAGTATTTT. It specifies CASSRLAGGSTDTQYF.

The V and J genes are TRBV7-8 and TRBJ2-7, with 8 bases matching TRBD1. This CDR3 spans 15 amino acids. With 1 base clipped from V and 3 bases from J, the junction kept 5 bases outside the gene matches. From germline, CDR1 is SGHVS and CDR2 FQNEAQ. CDR3 bases: TGTGCCAGCAGCTTAGGTCTAACAGGGGGCTACGAGCAGTACTTC. Its protein is CASSLGLTGGYEQYF.

Judged by abundance, this clone is large. The chain joins TRBV9 to TRBJ2-3, with D maybe TRBD2 (6 bases). V lost 3 bases and J 4 bases, leaving 15 bases between the germline ends. The CDR3 has 15 residues. CDR1 and CDR2 (germline): SGDLS, YYNGEE. CDR3 sequence: CASSAGLSVSDTQYF. DNA for the CDR3: TGTGCCAGCAGCGCGGGACTCAGCGTGTCAGATACGCAGTATTTT.

This clone occurred a few times. CDR3 protein: CASSPVGSYGYTF. The CDR3 DNA reads as TGTGCCAGCAGTCCCGTTGGATCCTATGGCTACACCTTC. The V and J genes are TRBV27 and TRBJ1-2; D gene ambiguous. The CDR3 runs 13 residues. V gave up 5 bases and J gave up 4 bases, with 11 bases separating them. CDR1 is MNHEY, CDR2 SMNVEV, per germline (reference sequence).

V is TRBV5-1 and J is TRBJ1-1, with D maybe TRBD1 (6 bases). Germline V gene data show CDR1 as SGHRS and CDR2 as YFSETQ. V lost 0 bases and J 6 bases, leaving 9 bases between the germline ends. This CDR3 spans 13 amino acids. The chain's CDR3 is CASSLGTVPEAFF. Written as DNA, the CDR3 is TGCGCCAGCAGCTTGGGGACAGTACCTGAAGCTTTCTTT.

V gene TRBV11-1 combines with J gene TRBJ2-5, with 11 bases aligning to TRBD1. This CDR3 contains 16 residues. Germline V gene lookup returns CDR1 SGHAT and CDR2 FQDESV (reference sequence). The V segment lost 4 bases and the J segment 5 bases; nucleotides outside the gene matches: 9. CDR3 DNA: TGTGCCAGCAGCTCATGCCCCGGGACAGGGGGGGAGACCCAGTACTTC. Its translation: CASSSCPGTGGETQYF.

The chain uses TRBV27 and TRBJ1-6, with 7 bases aligning to TRBD1. Germline CDR1 MNHEY, CDR2 SMNVEV (reference sequence). J gave up 10 bases and V 6 bases, and 15 bases lay outside the gene matches. This CDR3 region has 16 residues. The CDR3 is CASRPSTGSLGSPLHF. CDR3 in DNA: TGTGCCAGCAGGCCTTCGACAGGGAGCCTTGGATCACCCCTCCACTTT.

The chain recombines TRBV5-1 with TRBJ2-1, with D possibly matching TRBD1 (6 bases). Trimming removed 7 bases at V and 12 bases at J, with 20 bases between. Germline V gene sequence: CDR1 SGHRS, CDR2 YFSETQ. The CDR3 spans 13 residues. Written as DNA, the CDR3 is TGCGCCAGCGCACAGGGTGGTTATTGGGTGCAGTTCTTC. Translation gives CASAQGGYWVQFF.

J is TRBJ2-7 and V is TRBV6-6, with 7 positions matching TRBD2. This CDR3 is 13 amino acids long. Germline CDR1 is MNHNY and CDR2 is SVGAGI (reference sequence). J was trimmed by 6 bases and V by 7 bases; bases with no gene match: 9. CDR3 loop: CASIGTGGREQYF. The DNA of the CDR3 is TGTGCCAGCATAGGGACGGGGGGTCGCGAGCAGTACTTC.

The DNA of the CDR3 is TGTGCCAGCACCCCACCTGGACAGCTTAATTCACCCCTCCACTTT. Translated: CASTPPGQLNSPLHF. This chain joins TRBV6-6 and TRBJ1-6, with D possibly TRBD1 on 6 matching bases. V dropped 7 bases and J dropped 6 bases, with 16 bases sitting between them. Germline V gives CDR1 MNHNY, CDR2 SVGAGI (reference sequence). The CDR3 covers 15 residues.

This chain uses TRBV5-1 with TRBJ2-3; D unresolved. The CDR3 consists of 14 residues. The V gene's germline CDR1 is SGHRS and CDR2 YFSETQ. V was cut by 1 base and J by 1 base, with 7 bases left in between. The CDR3 DNA reads as TGCGCCAGCAGCTTGATGGACCGCACAGATACGCAGTATTTT. Translated: CASSLMDRTDTQYF.

This clone appeared once. This chain joins TRBV7-9 and TRBJ1-2, with D uncertain. Between the trimmed V and J ends, which lost 1 base and 7 bases, there was a span of 13 bases. The CDR3 runs to 14 residues. Germline-derived CDR1 and CDR2 are SEHNR and FQNEAQ (reference sequence). CDR3 in DNA: TGTGCCAGCAGCTTAGGGGCCGGGATGGCTGGCTACACCTTC. Amino acid sequence: CASSLGAGMAGYTF.

The chain recombines TRBV27 with TRBJ2-6; D call uncertain. Trimming took 3 bases from V and 2 from J, leaving 20 bases between them. The CDR3 covers 19 residues. Germline lookup yields CDR1 MNHEY and CDR2 SMNVEV (reference sequence). Here the CDR3 reads CASSLEYSSMGTGANVLTF. Here the CDR3 DNA reads TGTGCCAGCAGTTTGGAGTACAGCTCTATGGGTACTGGGGCCAACGTCCTGACTTTC.

The chain couples TRBV6-1 to TRBJ2-3, with TRBD1 matching over 10 bases. V trimming: 4 bases; J trimming: 1 base; junction bases outside the gene matches: 8. This CDR3 comprises 17 residues. Germline CDR1 and CDR2: MNHNS and SASEGT. CDR3 sequence (DNA): TGTGCCAGCAGTGCTTCGGCCGGGACAGGGGGCACAGATACGCAGTATTTT. It codes for CASSASAGTGGTDTQYF.